The following is a TCR beta chain sequence with its context. Assay: immunoSEQ multiplex PCR; the TCRdb copy retains only in-frame clones and omits some. In the table there are some 53,000 clones, less than 95% of which are singletons. The sample is drawn from a study of blood T cell repertoires in COVID-19. Looking at the study overall: Acute-phase and convalescent COVID-19 samples originated in the United States, Italy and Spain.

The CDR3 runs 13 residues. V lost 8 bases to trimming and J lost 5 bases; unmatched junction nucleotides: 7. From germline, CDR1 is SNHLY and CDR2 FYNNEI. Sequencing used peripheral blood. The sequence derives from a human donor in a cohort sampled during active COVID-19. The gene calls are TRBV2 and TRBJ2-3; 7 positions match TRBD2. CDR3 DNA sequence: TGTGCCAGCTGGCGGGGGTTCGAAGATACGCAGTATTTT. It is translated as CASWRGFEDTQYF.